These 28 T cell receptor beta chains came from one sample sequenced in a study of HIV-infected patients and healthy controls (dated by TCRdb to the mid-2010s). After antiretroviral therapy began, follow-up blood was collected from HIV-infected patients roughly three months, about 14 weeks, later. Whole blood was used without fractionating the cells, so the repertoire represented all peripheral T cells without sorting. Library preparation employed 5' RACE. Sequencing instrument: Illumina MiSeq. 400 to 650 ng RNA was reverse transcribed with SuperScript III using primers against the alpha and beta constant regions. Separate libraries for the alpha and beta chains were generated through chain-specific third strand synthesis that incorporated multiplexing indices. The public sequencing data were trimmed at Q25 with fastp and processed into clonotypes with MiXCR by TCRdb, which kept only in-frame beta chains. Identical CDR3 protein sequences are pooled into one entry, listed with their most common genes and DNA. The sample data list about 8,600 distinct CDR3 sequences, and around 8% of these were observed just once. The biggest ten clones account for approximately 11% of the sample.

Specimen: blood, collected during antiretroviral therapy. The receptors originated from an adult with HIV infection.

This clonotype was detected ten times or more. The chain joins TRBV6-5 to TRBJ1-6; TRBD1 aligns across 8 bases. The germline CDR1 and CDR2 sequences are MNHEY and SVGAGI. V shed 8 bases and J 10 bases; nucleotides not matched to a gene: 19. CDR3 length: 17 residues. The CDR3 nucleotides read TGTGCCAGCGCGAAAATGCTGGGAGGACAGGGAGGCTCACCCCTCCACTTT. Translation: CASAKMLGGQGGSPLHF.

In its sample, this clonotype was seen many times. The chain joins TRBV6-2 or TRBV6-3 to TRBJ2-7; D not resolved. The CDR3 runs to 13 residues. V was trimmed by 5 bases and J by 2 bases, leaving 10 bases between them. Germline V CDR1 and CDR2: MNHEY, SVGEGT. The CDR3 DNA reads as TGTGCCAGCAGTCCCGACGGAGCCTACGAGCAGTACTTC. Amino acids: CASSPDGAYEQYF.

This clonotype was recorded many times. This chain links TRBV10-3 with TRBJ1-2, with TRBD1 matching 12 bases. This CDR3 is built from 15 residues. Germline CDR1 ENHRY, CDR2 SYGVKD. Trimming cost V 6 bases and J 7 bases; bases outside gene matches: 9. CDR3 coding DNA: TGTGCCATCAGGGAGGGACAGGGGGCGATCCGTGGCTACACCTTC. Its protein is CAIREGQGAIRGYTF.

Many counts were recorded for this clonotype. V and J are TRBV29-1 and TRBJ1-5; D gene ambiguous. The V end was cut by 7 bases, the J end by 1 base, with 5 bases between. Looked up from germline, CDR1 is SQVTM and CDR2 is ANQGSEA. This CDR3 comprises 11 residues. CDR3 region: CSAGSNQPQHF. CDR3 nucleotide sequence: TGCAGCGCCGGCAGCAATCAGCCCCAGCATTTT. The whole variable domain, remainder taken from reference TRBV29-1 and TRBJ1-5, is SAVISQKPSRDICQRGTSLTIQCQVDSQVTMMFWYRQQPGQSLTLIATANQGSEATYESGFVIDKFPISRPNLTFSTLTVSNMSPEDSSIYLCSAGSNQPQHFGDGTRLSIL.

Judged by abundance, this clonotype is medium-sized (0.01 to 0.1%). The chain is built from TRBV9 and TRBJ2-3; no reliable D call. CDR1 is SGDLS and CDR2 is YYNGEE in the germline V gene. Trimming removed 2 bases at V and 1 base at J, with 14 bases between. The CDR3 extends over 16 amino acids. DNA for the CDR3: TGTGCCAGCAGCGTCCGGCTTAGCACCCGCACAGATACGCAGTATTTT. It yields the protein CASSVRLSTRTDTQYF.

By sample share, this clonotype is medium-sized. The chain links TRBV6-5 to TRBJ2-3; no definite D call. This CDR3 has 12 residues. Germline loops: CDR1 MNHEY, CDR2 SVGAGI. Trimming took 6 bases from V and 3 from J, leaving 7 bases between them. DNA for the CDR3: TGTGCCAGCAGCGACATGACAGATACGCAGTATTTT. Amino acid sequence: CASSDMTDTQYF.

The sample holds many counts of this clonotype. The chain joins TRBV12-3 or TRBV12-4 to TRBJ1-2, with TRBD1 matching 9 bases. V dropped 5 bases and J dropped 4; count of bases not matched to a gene: 8. CDR3 length: 15 residues. The CDR3 is CASSKTGGAGYGYTF. Written as DNA, the CDR3 is TGTGCCAGCAGTAAAACAGGGGGCGCAGGCTATGGCTACACCTTC.

This clonotype is judged medium-sized. The chain joins TRBV4-1 to TRBJ1-1, with unresolved D. Germline V gives CDR1 MGHRA, CDR2 YSYEKL. This CDR3 is 14 amino acids long. V was clipped by 4 bases and J by 2 bases, with 11 bases between them. The DNA for the CDR3 is TGCGCCAGCAGCCTCCACCGGGGTAACACTGAAGCTTTCTTT. Its translation is CASSLHRGNTEAFF.

This clonotype was observed a few times. The rearrangement uses TRBV30 and TRBJ2-1; D uncertain. This CDR3 spans 14 amino acids. In germline, CDR1 is GTSNPN, CDR2 SVGIG (reference sequence). V dropped 4 bases and J dropped 1 base, with 11 bases sitting between them. CDR3 region: CAWTPAESYNEQFF. As DNA, the CDR3 is TGTGCCTGGACCCCTGCGGAGTCCTACAATGAGCAGTTCTTC.

The V and J genes are TRBV27 and TRBJ2-3; D is perhaps TRBD1 (6 bases). Germline V gene lookup returns CDR1 MNHEY and CDR2 SMNVEV (reference sequence). Trimming removed 3 bases at V and 4 bases at J, with 14 bases between. CDR3 length: 15 residues. DNA for the CDR3: TGTGCCAGCAGTTTTCGGCAGGGGTGGGCAGATACGCAGTATTTT. It codes for CASSFRQGWADTQYF.

This chain links TRBV20-1 with TRBJ2-7; 8 bases agree with TRBD1. CDR3 length: 14 amino acids. V dropped 2 bases and J dropped 4; count of bases not matched to a gene: 7. Germline loops: CDR1 DFQATT, CDR2 SNEGSKA (reference sequence). This CDR3 is CSARQDRARYEQYF. The DNA for the CDR3 is TGCAGTGCTAGACAGGACAGGGCTCGGTACGAGCAGTACTTC.

This clonotype has only a few counts. The chain couples TRBV7-6 to TRBJ2-1; 7 bases map to TRBD2. The CDR3 sequence is 14 residues long. The germline gives CDR1 SGHVS, CDR2 FNYEAQ. J was trimmed by 7 bases and V by 5 bases; bases with no gene match: 8. For the CDR3, the DNA is TGTGCCAGCAGCCCCTCGCTAGCGGAGAATGAGCAGTTCTTC. Translated, it gives CASSPSLAENEQFF.

This clonotype was picked up many times. The chain joins TRBV30 to TRBJ1-1, with D hard to call. Per germline, CDR1 GTSNPN and CDR2 SVGIG (reference sequence). Trimming left V 4 bases short and J 1 base short, with 4 bases between. This CDR3 is built from 11 residues. The CDR3 nucleotides are TGTGCCTGGATAGCGAACACTGAAGCTTTCTTT. Its protein is CAWIANTEAFF.

By share, this clonotype counts as medium-sized. This chain joins TRBV12-3 or TRBV12-4 and TRBJ2-7; tentatively, D is TRBD2 (7 bases). The CDR3 runs to 12 residues. Trimming stripped 6 bases from V and 5 bases from J, with 11 bases between. CDR3 DNA: TGTGCCAGCAGCTGGGGGGGCCACGAGCAGTACTTC. Amino acid sequence: CASSWGGHEQYF.

The chain couples TRBV5-1 to TRBJ1-1; no firm D call. Trimming took off 2 bases at V and 1 base at J, with 9 bases between the two ends. Germline V CDR1 and CDR2: SGHRS, YFSETQ. This CDR3 has 14 residues. CDR3: CASSFDTGNTEAFF. The CDR3 nucleotides are TGCGCCAGCAGCTTTGACACTGGGAACACTGAAGCTTTCTTT.

By sample share, this clonotype is medium-sized (0.01 to 0.1%). The V and J genes are TRBV12-3 or TRBV12-4 and TRBJ2-1; D call uncertain. V was clipped by 0 bases and J by 5 bases, with 5 bases between them. The CDR3 loop spans 13 amino acids. The CDR3 nucleotides read TGTGCCAGCAGTTTAGCGCGCAACAATGAGCAGTTCTTC. Translation gives CASSLARNNEQFF.

Sample share makes this clonotype medium-sized (0.01 to 0.1%). The chain combines TRBV5-1 with TRBJ1-3, with D possibly matching TRBD1 (6 bases). This CDR3 spans 16 amino acids. Trimming cost V 0 bases and J 0 bases, with 10 bases left between them. CDR1 is SGHRS, CDR2 YFSETQ, per germline. CDR3 DNA: TGCGCCAGCAGCTTGGACGGACAGTCCTCTGGAAACACCATATATTTT. This sequence encodes CASSLDGQSSGNTIYF. Full variable domain (remainder filled in from reference TRBV5-1 and TRBJ1-3): KAGVTQTPRYLIKTRGQQVTLSCSPISGHRSVSWYQQTPGQGLQFLFEYFSETQRNKGNFPGRFSGRQFSNSRSEMNVSTLELGDSALYLCASSLDGQSSGNTIYFGEGSWLTVV.

This clonotype was seen many times. The rearrangement uses TRBV4-3 and TRBJ2-3; the match to TRBD1 covers 9 bases. The length of the CDR3 is 16 residues. The ends lost 2 bases at V and 2 bases at J; junction bases unmatched: 5. Germline values: CDR1 LGHNA, CDR2 YSLEER. The CDR3 sequence is CASSQLTGGSTDTQYF. CDR3 in DNA: TGCGCCAGCAGCCAACTCACAGGGGGCTCCACAGATACGCAGTATTTT.

There are a few counts of this clonotype. This rearrangement joins TRBV20-1 to TRBJ2-7; TRBD2 aligns across 9 bases. The CDR3 sequence is 16 residues long. In germline, CDR1 is DFQATT, CDR2 SNEGSKA (reference sequence). The J segment lost 0 bases and the V segment lost 3 bases, leaving 9 bases of the junction unmatched. In DNA, the CDR3 is TGCAGTGCTAGCCCGCTCCTAGCGGGGAGCTCCTACGAGCAGTACTTC. Protein: CSASPLLAGSSYEQYF.

In this sample, this clonotype turned up many times. Here the CDR3 reads CASRAGTSGTGTQYF. The CDR3 coding sequence is TGTGCCAGCAGGGCCGGGACTAGCGGCACGGGTACGCAGTATTTT. V usage is TRBV5-4 and J usage is TRBJ2-3; 11 bases fit TRBD2. From germline, CDR1 is SGHNT and CDR2 YYREEE (reference sequence). CDR3 size: 15 residues. Losses at the gene ends were 5 bases for V and 8 bases for J; bases not matched to a gene: 10.

By its share, this clonotype is medium-sized. The chain carries TRBV14 and TRBJ2-7, with D possibly TRBD2 on 6 matching bases. The CDR3 extends over 14 amino acids. Germline V gene lookup returns CDR1 SGHDN and CDR2 FVKESK. V dropped 1 base and J dropped 7 bases, with 14 bases sitting between them. CDR3 sequence reads: CASSQAGTAGEQYF. The CDR3 region has the DNA TGTGCCAGCAGCCAAGCCGGGACGGCGGGGGAGCAGTACTTC.

The table lists this clonotype with many counts. The chain carries TRBV7-2 and TRBJ2-1, with TRBD2 as a possible D gene (6 bases). CDR3 length equals 15 residues. The germline gives CDR1 SGHTA, CDR2 FQGNSA. The V end lost 7 bases, the J end lost 2 bases, and 15 bases lay between the germline ends. The DNA of the CDR3 is TGTGCCAGCACCCTCGGGGGAGACCCCTACAATGAGCAGTTCTTC. Protein sequence: CASTLGGDPYNEQFF.

This clonotype came up once. J is TRBJ2-3 and V is TRBV2; 10 bases line up with TRBD2. Trimming cost V 3 bases and J 2 bases; bases outside gene matches: 11. The V gene's germline CDR1 is SNHLY and CDR2 FYNNEI. The CDR3 has 18 residues. CDR3 in DNA: TGTGCCAGCAGTGAGCGGCTAGCGGGGGCCTTATTCACAGATACGCAGTATTTT. Translated, it gives CASSERLAGALFTDTQYF.

The CDR3 protein is CSARAWPSGNTIYF. The CDR3 nucleotides are TGCAGTGCTAGAGCCTGGCCCTCGGGAAACACCATATATTTT. The gene calls are TRBV20-1 and TRBJ1-3; no firm D call. The CDR3 has 14 residues. Germline CDR1 DFQATT, CDR2 SNEGSKA (reference sequence). Between the trimmed V and J ends, which lost 1 base and 4 bases, there was a span of 11 bases.

This clonotype was observed at least ten times. The V call is TRBV6-5, the J call TRBJ2-3, with 13 bases aligning to TRBD2. The trim removed 2 bases at V and 7 bases at J, leaving 3 bases unmatched. CDR1 is MNHEY and CDR2 is SVGAGI in the germline V gene. The CDR3 consists of 15 residues. As DNA, the CDR3 is TGTGCCAGCAGTTACGGGACTAGCGGGACGAATACGCAGTATTTT. Amino acids: CASSYGTSGTNTQYF.

By sample fraction, this clonotype is medium-sized. V and J are TRBV29-1 and TRBJ2-1, with D hard to call. Deletions cut 3 bases from V and 8 bases from J, with 2 bases between. The CDR3 extends over 9 amino acids. The germline V gene has CDR1 SQVTM and CDR2 ANQGSEA. Written as DNA, the CDR3 is TGCAGCGTTGAGTATGAGCAGTTCTTC. Translated: CSVEYEQFF.

This clonotype was recorded many times. This rearrangement joins TRBV2 to TRBJ2-1, with TRBD2 matching 10 bases. Per germline, CDR1 SNHLY and CDR2 FYNNEI. Trimming at V came to 3 bases and at J to 2 bases, leaving 4 bases not matched to a gene. The CDR3 runs 16 residues. The CDR3 spells CASSDSSGGAYNEQFF. Here the CDR3 DNA reads TGTGCCAGCAGTGACTCTAGCGGGGGCGCCTACAATGAGCAGTTCTTC. Looking up the rest from reference TRBV2 and TRBJ2-1 gives the full variable domain: EPEVTQTPSHQVTQMGQEVILRCVPISNHLYFYWYRQILGQKVEFLVSFYNNEISEKSEIFDDQFSVERPDGSNFTLKIRSTKLEDSAMYFCASSDSSGGAYNEQFFGPGTRLTVL.

This clonotype has at least ten counts. This chain joins TRBV10-3 and TRBJ1-5, with 7 bases that match TRBD1. The V and J ends lost 2 bases and 1 base, in that order; junction bases with no gene match: 2. Germline V gene lookup returns CDR1 ENHRY and CDR2 SYGVKD. This CDR3 is 15 amino acids long. Here the CDR3 DNA reads TGTGCCATCAGTGAGGACAGGGCAAGCAATCAGCCCCAGCATTTT. Translation: CAISEDRASNQPQHF.